In its sample, the clone carrying this TCR beta chain was seen a few times. No antigen is known for it. The data are from a study of cytomegalovirus exposure and HLA in healthy donors. General study points: Specificity for CMV antigens was confirmed in vitro for a few of the CMV-associated chains.

Germline values: CDR1 GTSNPN, CDR2 SVGIG (reference sequence). V gave up 1 base and J gave up 4 bases; unmatched junction bases: 2. The CDR3 covers 13 residues. Here immunoSEQ multiplex PCR was the method, and the copy in TCRdb shows in-frame clones only, minus some. The table shows 200,000 to 300,000 clones, with 75% to 90% occurring only once. The receptor was derived from a woman in her thirties in good health and CMV-seropositive. The chain carries TRBV30 and TRBJ1-1; 8 positions agree with TRBD1. The specimen sequenced was PBMCs. CDR3: CAWSGDRSTEAFF. CDR3 DNA: TGTGCCTGGAGTGGGGACAGGAGCACTGAAGCTTTCTTT.